A single sample gave rise to the 9 T cell receptor beta chains below, sequenced in a study of CD8 T cells in ankylosing spondylitis. MiXCR, applied by TCRdb to the 5' RACE reads, yields one record per CDR3 protein. The sample records 40,000 to 55,000 distinct CDR3 sequences, approximately 7% being singletons. Sequenced sample: blood, either unsorted or a sorted T cell fraction (not recorded which). Receptors originate from a female donor with ankylosing spondylitis or in good health (not recorded which).

The table lists this clonotype with many counts. The J gene is TRBJ1-1, the V gene TRBV5-1, with D unclear. V was cut by 3 bases and J by 11 bases, with 11 bases left in between. The CDR3 loop spans 11 amino acids. The germline V gene has CDR1 SGHRS and CDR2 YFSETQ. The CDR3 protein is CASSSDRRAFF. CDR3 DNA: TGCGCCAGCAGCTCGGACCGACGGGCTTTCTTT.

This clonotype came up many times. This chain joins TRBV5-1 and TRBJ2-2; perhaps TRBD2 as D (5 bases). The CDR3 length is 14 residues. Trimming stripped 0 bases from V and 5 bases from J, with 8 bases between. Germline CDR1 SGHRS, CDR2 YFSETQ. CDR3 in amino acids: CASSLEPGTGELFF. DNA of the CDR3: TGCGCCAGCAGCTTGGAGCCGGGAACCGGGGAGCTGTTTTTT. Full variable domain (missing parts from reference TRBV5-1 and TRBJ2-2): KAGVTQTPRYLIKTRGQQVTLSCSPISGHRSVSWYQQTPGQGLQFLFEYFSETQRNKGNFPGRFSGRQFSNSRSEMNVSTLELGDSALYLCASSLEPGTGELFFGEGSRLTVL.

There are many counts of this clonotype. The chain links TRBV14 to TRBJ2-1, with 10 bases fitting TRBD1. From germline, CDR1 is SGHDN and CDR2 FVKESK. The junction had 14 bases not matched to a gene; V was cut back by 6 bases and J by 3 bases. The CDR3 is made up of 18 amino acids. DNA of the CDR3: TGTGCCAGCAGTGAGTTAGGGCGGGGGACAGGGGACTACAATGAGCAGTTCTTC. Protein product: CASSELGRGTGDYNEQFF.

This clonotype has ten or more counts. A read error may account for a junction end that differs from germline. This chain joins TRBV10-3 and TRBJ2-7, with 8 nucleotides matching TRBD2. Looked up from germline, CDR1 is ENHRY and CDR2 is SYGVKD. The CDR3 is 14 amino acids. The CDR3 DNA reads TGTGCCATGTCGACGGGGGGGCCCTATACGGAGCAGGTCTTC. This gives the protein CAMSTGGPYTEQVF.

This clonotype came up many times. This chain links TRBV5-6 with TRBJ1-2, with 7 nucleotides matching TRBD1. There are 15 residues in the CDR3. Germline-derived CDR1 and CDR2 are SGHDT and YYEEEE. V was clipped by 0 bases and J by 2 bases; unmatched bases: 4. The CDR3 loop reads CASSLEGGRNYGYTF. Written as DNA, the CDR3 is TGTGCCAGCAGCTTGGAAGGGGGCAGGAACTATGGCTACACCTTC.

This clonotype was observed many times. The CDR3 sequence: CASSPILGTYEQYF. The DNA for the CDR3 is TGCGCCAGCAGCCCTATTCTGGGGACCTACGAGCAGTACTTC. The chain has TRBV5-1 and TRBJ2-7, with D uncertain. V dropped 4 bases and J dropped 2 bases, with 13 bases sitting between them. Germline loops: CDR1 SGHRS, CDR2 YFSETQ. The CDR3 spans 14 residues.

V gene TRBV2 combines with J gene TRBJ2-3; tentatively, D is TRBD1 or TRBD2 (5 bases each). Germline loops: CDR1 SNHLY, CDR2 FYNNEI. Trimming stripped 6 bases from V and 2 bases from J, with 9 bases between. The CDR3 runs 13 residues. The CDR3 loop is CASSRDLTDTQYF. DNA of the CDR3: TGTGCCAGCAGCCGGGACCTCACAGATACGCAGTATTTT. The whole variable domain, remainder taken from reference TRBV2 and TRBJ2-3, is EPEVTQTPSHQVTQMGQEVILRCVPISNHLYFYWYRQILGQKVEFLVSFYNNEISEKSEIFDDQFSVERPDGSNFTLKIRSTKLEDSAMYFCASSRDLTDTQYFGPGTRLTVL.

In its sample, this clonotype was seen many times. V is TRBV9 and J is TRBJ1-2; D may be TRBD1 (6 bases). Per the germline V gene, CDR1 is SGDLS and CDR2 is YYNGEE. V was clipped by 3 bases and J by 5 bases, with 11 bases between them. This CDR3 has 13 amino acids. CDR3 sequence reads: CASSGGGSYGYTF. CDR3 nucleotide sequence: TGTGCCAGCAGCGGGGGGGGCTCATATGGCTACACCTTC.

This clonotype appeared many times. This chain uses TRBV10-3 with TRBJ1-2, with D perhaps matching TRBD1 (5 bases). Germline V lookup: CDR1 ENHRY, CDR2 SYGVKD. V was cut by 2 bases and J by 5 bases, with 12 bases left in between. This CDR3 region has 14 residues. The CDR3 sequence is CAISERRGGYGYTF. DNA for the CDR3: TGTGCCATCAGTGAGAGAAGGGGAGGATATGGCTACACCTTC.